The next 25 T cell receptor beta chains were all read from a single sample in a study of Ad26.COV2.S vaccination and SARS-CoV-2 variants (TCRdb year 2021). Library prep was done by the immunoSEQ multiplex PCR assay. Imported from immuneACCESS, the table was reduced by TCRdb to in-frame sequences with V and J called. These copies leave out some clones; in studies compared against another copy, an unresolved V gene accounts for under half, and the cause of the remainder is not known. Across this sample there are some 640,000 clones, with 70% to 90% seen only once. The biggest ten clones account for roughly 1.5% of the sample. This sample's treatment or condition label indicates: roughly 19 received Ad26.COV2.S at low or high dose, single or two shots; about 5 received placebo; per-sample allocation not given. For vaccine and placebo recipients, repertoires were sequenced using samples collected on day 63 after the first injection.

The source material was peripheral blood, sampled in a trial of Ad26.COV2.S vaccine versus placebo. These receptors originate from a person between 18 and 59 years old who received the Ad26.COV2.S COVID-19 vaccine or a placebo.

This chain uses TRBV7-2 with TRBJ2-7; TRBD1 aligns across 8 bases. Germline V gene sequence: CDR1 SGHTA, CDR2 FQGNSA. The CDR3 is 17 amino acids. V lost 0 bases, J lost 3 bases, and 10 bases stayed unmatched. This CDR3 reads CASSLAGFRQGSYEQYF. In DNA form, the CDR3 reads TGTGCCAGCAGCTTAGCTGGGTTCCGACAGGGGAGCTACGAGCAGTACTTC.

The V call is TRBV5-4, the J call TRBJ2-1; 9 positions agree with TRBD2. CDR3 length equals 16 residues. After removal of 4 bases from V and 7 bases from J, the junction contained 12 bases not matched to a gene. Looked up from germline, CDR1 is SGHNT and CDR2 is YYREEE (reference sequence). The CDR3 region is CASSVGTGTSRNEQFF. The CDR3 DNA sequence: TGTGCCAGCAGCGTCGGAACCGGGACTAGCCGTAATGAGCAGTTCTTC.

The J gene is TRBJ2-7, the V gene TRBV25-1; D ambiguous. V lost 3 bases to trimming and J lost 4 bases, with 7 bases between them. There are 12 residues in the CDR3. Per the germline V gene, CDR1 is MGHDK and CDR2 is SYGVNS. The CDR3 here is CASSDLGYEQYF. DNA for the CDR3: TGTGCCAGCAGTGACTTGGGGTACGAGCAGTACTTC.

The CDR3 sequence is CASSSPLTSGYNEQFF. CDR3 bases: TGTGCCAGCAGCTCCCCCCTTACTAGCGGTTACAATGAGCAGTTCTTC. The V and J genes are TRBV7-6 and TRBJ2-1; 8 nucleotides agree with TRBD2. The J segment lost 4 bases and the V segment lost 4 bases, leaving 9 bases of the junction unmatched. Germline CDR1 reads SGHVS; CDR2 reads FNYEAQ. The CDR3 loop spans 16 amino acids.

The rearrangement links TRBV10-3 to TRBJ1-1; D is perhaps TRBD1 (5 bases). The CDR3 is 13 residues long. V was clipped by 1 base and J by 4 bases, with 7 bases between them. Germline assignment: CDR1 ENHRY and CDR2 SYGVKD. Here the CDR3 reads CAISEYQGTEAFF. The CDR3 DNA is TGTGCCATCAGTGAGTACCAGGGCACTGAAGCTTTCTTT.

This chain links TRBV4-1 with TRBJ1-1; 8 nucleotides line up with TRBD1. Trimming removed 0 bases from V and 5 bases from J; junction bases left unmatched: 8. This CDR3 comprises 16 residues. Per germline, CDR1 MGHRA and CDR2 YSYEKL. As DNA, the CDR3 is TGCGCCAGCAGCCAAGATCGAGGTACAGGGGGGACTGAAGCTTTCTTT. Protein product: CASSQDRGTGGTEAFF.

The CDR3 sequence is CATSRDKGGSRADTQYF. Written as DNA, the CDR3 is TGTGCCACCAGCAGAGATAAGGGTGGCTCTAGGGCAGATACGCAGTATTTT. This chain joins TRBV15 and TRBJ2-3; no clear D gene. CDR3 size: 17 residues. Trimming removed 0 bases from V and 4 bases from J, with 17 bases in between. Germline V gene data show CDR1 as LNHNV and CDR2 as YYDKDF (reference sequence).

The chain employs TRBV5-1 and TRBJ1-6; 11 nucleotides line up with TRBD1. Germline V gives CDR1 SGHRS, CDR2 YFSETQ. The CDR3 loop spans 14 amino acids. Germline trimming cut 4 bases from V and 6 bases from J; bases unmatched to any gene: 0. This chain's CDR3 is CASSGTGGNSPLHF. The CDR3 DNA is TGCGCCAGCAGCGGGACAGGGGGTAATTCACCCCTCCACTTT.

The gene calls are TRBV11-1 and TRBJ2-3; D is unclear. CDR1 is SGHAT and CDR2 is FQDESV in the germline V gene (reference sequence). V was clipped by 3 bases and J by 2 bases, with 9 bases between them. This CDR3 has 14 amino acids. CDR3 amino acids: CASSFLGFTDTQYF. CDR3 sequence (DNA): TGTGCCAGCAGCTTCTTAGGCTTCACAGATACGCAGTATTTT. The variable domain in full, with the rest retrieved from reference TRBV11-1 and TRBJ2-3, is EAEVAQSPRYKITEKSQAVAFWCDPISGHATLYWYRQILGQGPELLVQFQDESVVDDSQLPKDRFSAERLKGVDSTLKIQPAELGDSAMYLCASSFLGFTDTQYFGPGTRLTVL.

This chain joins TRBV24-1 and TRBJ2-3, with 9 bases fitting TRBD1. In germline, CDR1 is KGHDR, CDR2 SFDVKD. The CDR3 contains 13 residues. With V trimmed by 9 bases and J by 2 bases, 2 bases remained unmatched. The CDR3 here is CATGQGITDTQYF. DNA of the CDR3: TGTGCCACCGGACAGGGGATCACAGATACGCAGTATTTT.

The V and J genes are TRBV2 and TRBJ2-7, with 8 bases aligning to TRBD1. The CDR3 loop spans 13 amino acids. Looked up from germline, CDR1 is SNHLY and CDR2 is FYNNEI. Unmatched junction bases numbered 9, after V lost 8 bases and J lost 6 bases. The CDR3 sequence: CASGWTGPIEQYF. The CDR3 DNA is TGTGCCAGCGGATGGACAGGGCCCATCGAGCAGTACTTC.

This rearrangement joins TRBV3-1 (or the pseudogene TRBV3-2) to TRBJ2-1; weak D call: TRBD1 (5 bases). Germline loops: CDR1 LGHDT, CDR2 YNNKEL (reference sequence). The CDR3 is 14 residues long. The V and J ends lost 5 bases and 7 bases respectively, with 15 bases between them. CDR3 residues: CASSRVWGWNEQFF. The CDR3, as DNA: TGTGCCAGCAGCAGGGTTTGGGGCTGGAATGAGCAGTTCTTC.

The table lists this clone with a few counts. The chain is built from TRBV5-1 and TRBJ1-4; no reliable D call. Germline V gene data show CDR1 as SGHRS and CDR2 as YFSETQ. V lost 4 bases and J 8 bases, leaving 12 bases between the germline ends. The CDR3 spans 13 residues. The CDR3 spells CASSRWTGEKLFF. CDR3 in DNA: TGCGCCAGCAGCCGGTGGACGGGGGAAAAACTGTTTTTT.

The CDR3 coding sequence is TGTGCCACCTCTATGAGGGGGTATAACAATGAGCAGTTCTTC. It yields the protein CATSMRGYNNEQFF. This sequence joins TRBV24-1 and TRBJ2-1, with D possibly matching TRBD1 (6 bases). V was trimmed by 9 bases and J by 5 bases, leaving 16 bases between them. CDR1 and CDR2 from the germline V gene are KGHDR and SFDVKD. The CDR3 covers 14 residues.

The genes are TRBV4-2 and TRBJ1-2; 8 bases line up with TRBD1. The germline CDR1 and CDR2 sequences are LGHNA and YNFKEQ. CDR3 length: 12 amino acids. V shed 5 bases and J 7 bases; nucleotides not matched to a gene: 3. For the CDR3, the DNA is TGTGCCAGCAGCTACGGGACAGGTGGCTACACCTTC. Translating gives CASSYGTGGYTF.

The chain combines TRBV4-2 with TRBJ2-4; D might be TRBD1 (5 bases). CDR3 size: 14 residues. CDR1 is LGHNA and CDR2 is YNFKEQ in the germline V gene. V lost 8 bases and J lost 2, with 13 bases in between. DNA for the CDR3: TGTGCCAGCGGGGCGGATCGTTCCAAAAACATTCAGTACTTC. Translation gives CASGADRSKNIQYF.

The CDR3 spells CAWSRRGVDTQYF. The CDR3 DNA is TGTGCCTGGAGTAGGAGGGGGGTGGATACGCAGTATTTT. The chain links TRBV30 to TRBJ2-3, with D possibly called TRBD1 or TRBD2 (6 bases each). Looked up from germline, CDR1 is GTSNPN and CDR2 is SVGIG (reference sequence). Trimming took 2 bases from V and 6 from J, leaving 12 bases between them. The CDR3 is 13 amino acids.

This chain uses TRBV19 with TRBJ1-4; D not certain. The V end lost 4 bases, the J end lost 5 bases, and 8 bases lay between the germline ends. CDR3 size: 13 residues. Germline CDR1 is LNHDA and CDR2 is SQIVND (reference sequence). CDR3 in DNA: TGTGCCAGTAGTACAGATTGGAATGAAAAACTGTTTTTT. Its protein is CASSTDWNEKLFF.

This chain connects TRBV28 to TRBJ1-2; unclear D gene. Trimming pared 4 bases from V and 0 bases from J, leaving 18 bases between. Germline CDR1 and CDR2: MDHEN and SYDVKM. The CDR3 runs to 17 residues. CDR3 nucleotide sequence: TGTGCCAGCAGTTCGCCCGCCGGAGGGCTAGCTAACTATGGCTACACCTTC. This codes for CASSSPAGGLANYGYTF.

J is TRBJ2-2 and V is TRBV10-3; TRBD2 might be the D (5 bases). This CDR3 is 20 amino acids long. CDR1 is ENHRY, CDR2 SYGVKD, per germline. V lost 2 bases and J lost 1, with 23 bases in between. The CDR3 region has the DNA TGTGCCATCAGTGAGCTTTTGGCGGGCGGCGGAGCCATGAACACCGGGGAGCTGTTTTTT. Translated: CAISELLAGGGAMNTGELFF.

The count of this clone is one. This chain connects TRBV5-5 to TRBJ1-2, with 7 positions matching TRBD1. The CDR3 is 16 amino acids. Germline assignment: CDR1 SGHKS and CDR2 YYEKEE (reference sequence). Unmatched junction bases numbered 15, after V lost 4 bases and J lost 6 bases. CDR3 region: CASSHSPPQGVNGYTF. Written as DNA, the CDR3 is TGTGCCAGCAGCCACTCCCCACCTCAGGGGGTAAATGGCTACACCTTC.

This sequence joins TRBV19 and TRBJ2-7, with D maybe TRBD2 (5 bases). The CDR3 length is 13 residues. V shed 3 bases and J shed 6 bases, with 12 bases lying between them. Germline assignment: CDR1 LNHDA and CDR2 SQIVND (reference sequence). For the CDR3, the DNA is TGTGCCAGTAGTATCGTTGGAGAGGGCGAGCAGTACTTC. The encoded protein is CASSIVGEGEQYF.

Only a few counts were recorded for this clone. This chain links TRBV7-8 with TRBJ1-6, with D possibly TRBD1 on 5 matching bases. The CDR3 loop spans 15 amino acids. Germline V gene lookup returns CDR1 SGHVS and CDR2 FQNEAQ. V lost 5 bases, J lost 7 bases, and 15 bases lay in between. DNA for the CDR3: TGTGCCAGCAGCCGGGACTACAGTACAAATTCACCCCTCCACTTT. Amino acids: CASSRDYSTNSPLHF.

The chain links TRBV20-1 to TRBJ2-3, with 9 positions matching TRBD2. Germline trimming cut 8 bases from V and 5 bases from J; bases unmatched to any gene: 2. Per the germline V gene, CDR1 is DFQATT and CDR2 is SNEGSKA (reference sequence). The CDR3 has 11 residues. The DNA for the CDR3 is TGCAGTCTTAGCGGGGGAGATACGCAGTATTTT. Protein: CSLSGGDTQYF.

A few counts support this clone. CDR3 in DNA: TGCGCCAGCACCCAGGGCTCGCGGGGGACAGATACGCAGTATTTT. Its translation is CASTQGSRGTDTQYF. The J gene is TRBJ2-3, the V gene TRBV5-1, with 7 bases lining up with TRBD2. The CDR3 has 15 amino acids. With 6 bases clipped from V and 3 bases from J, the junction kept 10 bases outside the gene matches. Per the germline V gene, CDR1 is SGHRS and CDR2 is YFSETQ.